The entry that follows covers one T cell receptor (beta chain) sequence. The germline V gene encodes CDR1 SGHAT and CDR2 FQNNGV. Losses at the gene ends were 5 bases for V and 1 base for J; bases not matched to a gene: 10. There are 16 residues in the CDR3. The data were obtained in a study of blood T cell repertoires in COVID-19. Turning to the study itself: The United States, Italy and Spain supplied acute and convalescent COVID-19 samples. From T cells, B-cell-depleted T cells, or PBMCs came the material, which was cDNA or gDNA.

How the authors handled the data: Estimation of nucleated cell counts was performed using reference gene primer amplification. Method: immunoSEQ multiplex PCR; TCRdb's copy keeps in-frame clones and lacks some. The V and J calls and clone size are taken from that table; D and trimming were inferred from the DNA. The sample records a few hundred thousand clones, roughly 82% being singletons. The sequenced material came from peripheral blood. The V and J genes are TRBV11-2 and TRBJ1-1, with 7 bases identical to TRBD1. This receptor was obtained from a man aged 40-49 years who had recovered from COVID-19. The CDR3 DNA follows: TGTGCCAGCAGCGCCCCCCAGGGGGTTAGGAACACTGAAGCTTTCTTT. This codes for CASSAPQGVRNTEAFF.